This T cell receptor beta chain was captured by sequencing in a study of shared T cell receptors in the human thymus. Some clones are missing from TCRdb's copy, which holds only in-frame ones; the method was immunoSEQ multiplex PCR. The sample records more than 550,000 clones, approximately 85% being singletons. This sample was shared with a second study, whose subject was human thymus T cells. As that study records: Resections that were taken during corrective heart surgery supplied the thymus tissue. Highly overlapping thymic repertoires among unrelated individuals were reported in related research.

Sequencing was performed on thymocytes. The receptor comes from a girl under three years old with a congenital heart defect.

CDR3 sequence reads: CASSPNPGQKSTEAFF. For the CDR3, the DNA is TGCGCCAGCAGCCCGAATCCGGGACAGAAGTCCACTGAAGCTTTCTTT. V gene TRBV5-1 combines with J gene TRBJ1-1; TRBD1 agrees at 7 bases. The V gene end was trimmed by 4 bases and the J gene end by 4 bases; junction bases not matched to a gene: 13. Germline-derived CDR1 and CDR2 are SGHRS and YFSETQ. The CDR3 spans 16 residues.